This T cell receptor beta chain was sequenced during a study of chemoradiotherapy in HPV16-positive cancers. Study as a whole: Candidate HPV-specific clones and shared TCR motifs came from two HPV16-positive patients.

The V end was cut by 0 bases, the J end by 4 bases, with 15 bases between. Germline lookup yields CDR1 MGHRA and CDR2 YSYEKL. CDR3 size: 16 residues. Sequencing used immunoSEQ multiplex PCR; TCRdb keeps in-frame clones, though not all of them. The sample consists of nearly 3,000 clones, about nine tenths of them appearing once. The clonotype was recovered from a human donor with HPV-associated anogenital cancer. The V gene is TRBV4-1, the J gene TRBJ1-2, with D possibly matching TRBD1 (5 bases). Source: tumor tissue, taken from a patient who underwent chemoradiotherapy. CDR3 residues: CASSQDLGDGLYGYTF. In DNA, the CDR3 is TGCGCCAGCAGCCAAGATTTAGGGGACGGCCTCTATGGCTACACCTTC.